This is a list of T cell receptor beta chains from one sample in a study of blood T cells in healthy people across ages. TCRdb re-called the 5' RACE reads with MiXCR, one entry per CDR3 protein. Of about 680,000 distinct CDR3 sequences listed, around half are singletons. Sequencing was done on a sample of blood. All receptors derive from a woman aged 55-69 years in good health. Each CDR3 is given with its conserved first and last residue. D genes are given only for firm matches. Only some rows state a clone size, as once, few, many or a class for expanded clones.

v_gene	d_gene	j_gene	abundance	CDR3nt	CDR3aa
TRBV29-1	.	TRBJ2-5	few	TGCAGCGTTTCCCCGTCAACCTTGTTGGGCTACAATGAGCAGTACTTC	CSVSPSTLLGYNEQYF
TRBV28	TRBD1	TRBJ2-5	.	TGTGCCAGCAGTTTGACAGGGGGAAGAGTAGGTGAGCAGTACTTC	CASSLTGGRVGEQYF
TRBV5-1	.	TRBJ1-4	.	TGCGCCAGCAGCTTAAACTACGGGGTCGTCTATGAAAAACTGTTTTTT	CASSLNYGVVYEKLFF
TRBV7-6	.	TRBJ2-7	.	TGTGCCAGCAGCTTCGCACAGGGGGGGGCTTACGAGCAGTACTTC	CASSFAQGGAYEQYF
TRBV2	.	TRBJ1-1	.	TGTGCCAGCAGTGGGGGAGGACCGAACACTGAAGCTTTCTTT	CASSGGGPNTEAFF
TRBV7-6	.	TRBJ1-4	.	TGTGCCAGCAGCCCTTCTGACAGGATAACGACTAATGAAAAACTGTTTTTT	CASSPSDRITTNEKLFF
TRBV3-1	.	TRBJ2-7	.	TGTGCCAGTGCCAGGGGTCACGAGCAGTACTTC	CASARGHEQYF
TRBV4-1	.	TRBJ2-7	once	TGCGCCAGCAGAGCCGCTAACTCCTACGAGCAGTACTTC	CASRAANSYEQYF
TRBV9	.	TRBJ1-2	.	TGTGCCAGCAGCGTCGACACCTCAAGTGCCTATGGCTACACCTTC	CASSVDTSSAYGYTF
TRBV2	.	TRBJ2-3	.	TGTGCCAGCGGATATACTTCGGATACGCAGTATTTT	CASGYTSDTQYF
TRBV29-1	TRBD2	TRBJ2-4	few	TGCAGCGTTTTGGGACTAGCGGGAAATAAAAACATTCAGTACTTC	CSVLGLAGNKNIQYF
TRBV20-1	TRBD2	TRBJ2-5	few	TGCAGTGCTCCGAAAGCGGGAGGGGGTCAAGAGACCCAGTACTTC	CSAPKAGGGQETQYF
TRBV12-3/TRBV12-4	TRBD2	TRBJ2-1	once	TGTGCCAGCCTCAAACCGGGACTACCAACCTACAATGAGCAGTTCTTC	CASLKPGLPTYNEQFF
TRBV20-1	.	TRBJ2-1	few	TGCAGTGCTAGAGGAAACCCCGAAAGGAGCTCCTACAATGAGCAGTTCTTC	CSARGNPERSSYNEQFF
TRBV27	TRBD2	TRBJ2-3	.	TGTGCCAGCAGTTTAATAGCGGGAGTGGCAGATACGCAGTATTTT	CASSLIAGVADTQYF
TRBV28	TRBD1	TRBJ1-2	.	TGTGCCAGCAATACACGACAGGGGGGGTACTATGGCTACACCTTC	CASNTRQGGYYGYTF
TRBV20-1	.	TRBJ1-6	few	TGCAGTTCAGGGAAGGCGAGCTCCTATAATTCACCCCTCCACTTT	CSSGKASSYNSPLHF
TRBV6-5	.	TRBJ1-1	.	TGTGCCAGCAGTTACTCCTCAGGGCGAACGGCTGAAGCTTTCTTT	CASSYSSGRTAEAFF
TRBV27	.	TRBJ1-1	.	TGTGCCAGCAGTTTCTACGGGAACACTGAAGCTTTCTTT	CASSFYGNTEAFF
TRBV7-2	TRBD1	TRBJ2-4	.	TGTGCCAGCAGCTTAGCGCACGGAACAGGGGGCTTTGGCATTCAGTACTTC	CASSLAHGTGGFGIQYF
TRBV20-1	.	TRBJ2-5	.	TGCAGTGCTACCGAACGGGGGATATATGGGGAGACCCAGTACTTC	CSATERGIYGETQYF
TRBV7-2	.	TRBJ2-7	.	TGTGCCAGCAGCTTAGGGCGAGGGGTCGAGCAGTACTTC	CASSLGRGVEQYF
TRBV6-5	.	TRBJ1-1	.	TGTGCCAGCAGTTACCGGAGCCTTGGGGGGAACACTGAAGCTTTCTTT	CASSYRSLGGNTEAFF
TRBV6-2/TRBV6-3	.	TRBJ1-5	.	TGTGCCAGCAGCCCACCTAGGGATAGCAATCAGCCCCAGCATTTT	CASSPPRDSNQPQHF
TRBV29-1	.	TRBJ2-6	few	TGCAGCGTTGATATTGGGGCTGGGGCCAACGTCCTGACTTTC	CSVDIGAGANVLTF
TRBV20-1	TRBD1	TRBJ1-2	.	TGCAGTGCTAGGCCGGTAGCAGGGGGCCATGGCTACACCTTC	CSARPVAGGHGYTF
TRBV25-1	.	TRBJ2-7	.	TGTGCCAGCAGTGAATCAGGGAGGTACGAGCAGTACTTC	CASSESGRYEQYF
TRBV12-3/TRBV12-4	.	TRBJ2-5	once	TGTGCCAGCACCGCGGACGGACGACAAGAGACCCAGTACTTC	CASTADGRQETQYF
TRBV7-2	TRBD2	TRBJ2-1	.	TGTGCCGGCAGCCGCGGGGGAGCGGGTACTTCCAATGAGCAGTTCTTC	CAGSRGGAGTSNEQFF
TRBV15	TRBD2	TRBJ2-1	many	TGTGCCACCAGCAGAGAGAAACGGGAGGGGCGATTTGAGCAGTTCTTC	CATSREKREGRFEQFF
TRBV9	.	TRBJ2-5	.	TGTGCCAGCAGCGTATCGCCTACTAATGAGCAGTACTTC	CASSVSPTNEQYF
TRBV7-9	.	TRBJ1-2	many	TGTGCCAGCAGCTTGGAGAGCTACTATGGCTACACCTTC	CASSLESYYGYTF
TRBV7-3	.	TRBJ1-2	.	TGTGCCAGCGGCTTAACGACCGCGGGGGGCTACACCTTC	CASGLTTAGGYTF
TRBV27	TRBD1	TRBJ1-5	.	TGTGCCAGCAGTTTAAGATACCGGGACAGGGATGTATTCGGTAGCAATCAGCCCCAGCATTTT	CASSLRYRDRDVFGSNQPQHF
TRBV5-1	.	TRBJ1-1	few	TGCGCCAGCAGCGAAACCGGGGGGGACACTGAAGCTTTCTTT	CASSETGGDTEAFF
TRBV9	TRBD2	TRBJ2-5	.	TGTGCCAGCAGCGAATCTAGCGGGAGAGGGACCCAGTACTTC	CASSESSGRGTQYF
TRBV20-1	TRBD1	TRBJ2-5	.	TGCAGTGCTAGAGTTCCGACAGGGAAAGAGACCCAGTACTTC	CSARVPTGKETQYF